The 20 T cell receptor beta chains in this list originate from one sample, sequenced in a study of CD8 T cell repertoires and HIV-1 epitope variants. Some clones are missing from TCRdb's copy, which holds only in-frame ones; the method was immunoSEQ multiplex PCR. The sample carries 4,500 to 6,500 clones, over 65% recorded once. Their antigen targets remain unknown. Sample: cultured CD8+ T cells derived from PBMCs. The receptors here all came from a male donor with HIV.

In its sample, this clone was seen once. The rearrangement links TRBV27 to TRBJ2-1; D may be TRBD2 (5 bases). The V end was cut by 4 bases, the J end by 0 bases, with 10 bases between. The V gene's germline CDR1 is MNHEY and CDR2 SMNVEV (reference sequence). The CDR3 contains 15 residues. The CDR3 loop is CASSSDSSSYNEQFF. CDR3 DNA sequence: TGTGCCAGCAGTTCGGACTCGAGCTCCTACAATGAGCAGTTCTTC.

This clone appeared a single time. The chain employs TRBV11-2 and TRBJ2-7, with D possibly matching TRBD1 (6 bases). The length of the CDR3 is 16 residues. From germline, CDR1 is SGHAT and CDR2 FQNNGV. Deletions cut 5 bases from V and 0 bases from J, with 17 bases between. The CDR3 DNA reads TGTGCCAGCAGCCGGATTGGACAGCTTAGCTCCTACGAGCAGTACTTC. Its translation is CASSRIGQLSSYEQYF.

This chain joins TRBV5-6 and TRBJ2-7; 8 nucleotides line up with TRBD1. With 4 bases clipped from V and 2 bases from J, the junction kept 5 bases outside the gene matches. Germline CDR1 reads SGHDT; CDR2 reads YYEEEE. This CDR3 comprises 14 residues. CDR3 amino acids: CASSGGQAPYEQYF. The CDR3 DNA is TGTGCCAGCAGCGGGGGACAGGCCCCCTACGAGCAGTACTTC.

This rearrangement joins TRBV6-6 to TRBJ2-5, with 12 bases that match TRBD2. This CDR3 has 16 amino acids. Germline-derived CDR1 and CDR2 are MNHNY and SVGAGI (reference sequence). V was clipped by 3 bases and J by 7 bases; unmatched bases: 9. The CDR3 is CASSYLAGGDKRTQYF. The CDR3 DNA follows: TGTGCCAGCAGTTATCTAGCGGGGGGGGACAAAAGGACCCAGTACTTC.

This clone was recorded only once. The gene calls are TRBV27 and TRBJ1-6; 9 bases fit TRBD1. The length of the CDR3 is 15 residues. The germline V gene has CDR1 MNHEY and CDR2 SMNVEV (reference sequence). The junction had 7 bases not matched to a gene; V was cut back by 6 bases and J by 7 bases. Here the CDR3 reads CASSYLGTGNSPLHF. DNA of the CDR3: TGTGCCAGCAGCTATCTGGGGACAGGGAATTCACCCCTCCACTTT.

V and J are TRBV5-3 and TRBJ1-1; D gene uncertain. TRBV5-3 is an ORF, with its function uncertain. The CDR3 extends over 12 amino acids. The V end lost 8 bases, the J end lost 0 bases, and 8 bases lay between the germline ends. For the CDR3, the DNA is TGTGCCAGCAGCCAAGTGAACACTGAAGCTTTCTTT. Translation: CASSQVNTEAFF.

The chain joins TRBV6-9 to TRBJ1-2; D ambiguous. The CDR3 runs to 14 residues. Germline V gene sequence: CDR1 MNHGY, CDR2 SVAAGI. V was cut by 0 bases and J by 4 bases, with 9 bases left in between. DNA of the CDR3: TGTGCCAGCAGTTATTCGATCGATTTCTATGGCTACACCTTC. It encodes CASSYSIDFYGYTF.

The chain is built from TRBV25-1 and TRBJ2-5; possible D gene TRBD1, 6 bases. Germline V lookup: CDR1 MGHDK, CDR2 SYGVNS. This CDR3 contains 14 residues. Between the trimmed V and J ends, which lost 0 bases and 4 bases, there was a span of 9 bases. CDR3 in amino acids: CASSEYRGLETQYF. The CDR3 DNA reads as TGTGCCAGCAGTGAATACAGGGGCCTAGAGACCCAGTACTTC.

This clone is labeled medium-sized. The chain recombines TRBV9 with TRBJ1-4, with D maybe TRBD1 (6 bases). V was cut by 3 bases and J by 8 bases, with 17 bases left in between. Per germline, CDR1 SGDLS and CDR2 YYNGEE. The CDR3 covers 15 residues. The CDR3 bases are TGTGCCAGCAGCGAGGGGGGTGACAAAGCAGAAAAACTGTTTTTT. Translated: CASSEGGDKAEKLFF.

A note on this clone: Germline and junction disagree at one end, which may indicate a read error. The V gene is TRBV19, the J gene TRBJ1-2; TRBD1 matches at 9 bases. Per germline, CDR1 LNHDA and CDR2 SQIVND (reference sequence). This CDR3 has 20 residues. CDR3 sequence reads: CASSIEPTGGTPTHLYGYTF. The DNA for the CDR3 is TGTGCCAGTAGCATAGAACCGACAGGGGGAACCCCTACCCACTTATATGGCTACACCTTC.

The V and J genes are TRBV5-5 and TRBJ1-5, with D uncertain. CDR3 length equals 12 residues. V was trimmed by 4 bases and J by 3 bases, leaving 5 bases between them. Germline CDR1 reads SGHKS; CDR2 reads YYEKEE (reference sequence). The CDR3 protein is CASSDHNQPQHF. CDR3 in DNA: TGTGCCAGCAGCGATCACAATCAGCCCCAGCATTTT.

The V call is TRBV6-6, the J call TRBJ2-1; D may be TRBD1 (5 bases). V lost 6 bases and J 4 bases, leaving 7 bases between the germline ends. This CDR3 is built from 12 residues. Germline V gives CDR1 MNHNY, CDR2 SVGAGI (reference sequence). Here the CDR3 reads CASSDRYNEQFF. CDR3 DNA: TGTGCCAGCAGCGACAGATACAATGAGCAGTTCTTC.

This sequence joins TRBV7-6 and TRBJ2-2; D is uncertain. The CDR3 sequence is 13 residues long. Germline CDR1 and CDR2: SGHVS and FNYEAQ. The ends were cut back, 5 bases at V and 6 bases at J, with 10 bases in the middle. CDR3 sequence: CASSVSIPGELFF. The CDR3 DNA is TGTGCCAGCAGCGTCAGTATCCCCGGGGAGCTGTTTTTT.

The V gene is TRBV5-4, the J gene TRBJ1-6; TRBD1 matches at 7 bases. CDR1 SGHNT and CDR2 YYREEE come from the germline V gene (reference sequence). The CDR3 extends over 16 amino acids. After removal of 1 base from V and 5 bases from J, the junction contained 6 bases not matched to a gene. The CDR3 DNA sequence: TGTGCCAGCAGCTTGAATTATGGGACAGATAATTCACCCCTCCACTTT. Translation: CASSLNYGTDNSPLHF.

This chain uses TRBV27 with TRBJ1-1; tentatively, D is TRBD1 (6 bases). This CDR3 contains 15 residues. From germline, CDR1 is MNHEY and CDR2 SMNVEV (reference sequence). V lost 11 bases, J lost 5 bases, and 24 bases lay in between. CDR3 sequence: CASRGPLGGRTEAFF. In DNA form, the CDR3 reads TGTGCCTCTCGGGGTCCCCTTGGGGGGCGAACTGAAGCTTTCTTT.

This chain uses TRBV6-5 with TRBJ2-3; D gene uncertain. Trimming took 0 bases from V and 1 from J, leaving 11 bases between them. CDR1 and CDR2 from the germline V gene are MNHEY and SVGAGI. The CDR3 is 16 amino acids. CDR3 loop: CASSYSTDPRTDTQYF. In nucleotides, the CDR3 is TGTGCCAGCAGTTACTCTACGGACCCTCGCACAGATACGCAGTATTTT.

The chain has TRBV6-1 and TRBJ2-3; 9 bases match TRBD1. The CDR3 runs 15 residues. The J segment lost 3 bases and the V segment lost 1 base, leaving 2 bases of the junction unmatched. Germline CDR1 MNHNS, CDR2 SASEGT. The CDR3 nucleotides read TGTGCCAGCAGTGAAGGGACAGGGGAGACAGATACGCAGTATTTT. Its translation is CASSEGTGETDTQYF.

CDR3 DNA sequence: TGTGCCAGCAGCTCGGGACAGGGGGCCAGGGAGCTGTTTTTT. The encoded protein is CASSSGQGARELFF. The J gene is TRBJ2-2, the V gene TRBV9; 12 nucleotides agree with TRBD1. J gave up 9 bases and V 4 bases, and 4 bases lay outside the gene matches. CDR1 SGDLS and CDR2 YYNGEE come from the germline V gene. CDR3 length: 14 amino acids.

This sequence joins TRBV2 and TRBJ2-1; 9 bases fit TRBD2. Germline trimming cut 8 bases from V and 2 bases from J; bases unmatched to any gene: 7. CDR1 is SNHLY, CDR2 FYNNEI, per germline. The CDR3 runs to 15 residues. CDR3 amino acids: CASVDASGTYNEQFF. The CDR3 DNA reads TGTGCCAGCGTAGATGCTAGCGGGACCTACAATGAGCAGTTCTTC.

This clone was observed a handful of times. The rearrangement joins TRBV6-5 to TRBJ1-2; D not certain. Germline-derived CDR1 and CDR2 are MNHEY and SVGAGI. The V end lost 0 bases, the J end lost 2 bases, and 10 bases lay between the germline ends. The CDR3 runs to 15 residues. CDR3 coding DNA: TGTGCCAGCAGTTACTCGGGGTCGGGGAACTATGGCTACACCTTC. It encodes CASSYSGSGNYGYTF.